This T cell receptor beta chain was retrieved from a study of T cell responses to AZD1222 COVID-19 vaccine. The V gene's germline CDR1 is SGHVS and CDR2 FQNEAQ. The CDR3 is 16 residues long. Trimming removed 2 bases from V and 3 bases from J, with 16 bases in between. Profiling relied on immunoSEQ multiplex PCR, and the TCRdb table lists in-frame clones only, not all of them. The sample yields about 100,000 clones, roughly 90% seen once. Concerning this clone itself: Its antigen is not identified.

Study outcomes and limitations: The study found Spike-specific TCR breadth and depth rose after two AZD1222 doses. In all cases, repertoires were sampled only after the peak T cell response. Reportedly, close to half of spike-specific TCRs are directed against unmutated variant regions. Among the donors, most were white British and more were female, and clonal diversity was possibly underestimated.

The source of this sequence is an adult in good health. Specimen: peripheral blood, collected on day 0 of AZD1222 vaccination. The chain links TRBV7-8 to TRBJ1-2; D might be TRBD1 (6 bases). This chain's CDR3 is CASSLFRGLMYYGYTF. The CDR3 DNA is TGTGCCAGCAGCTTATTTCGGGGGCTCATGTACTATGGCTACACCTTC.